The clone carrying this TCR beta chain occurred a few times. V was pared by 5 bases and J by 6 bases, with 3 bases of the junction left unmatched. Germline CDR1 reads SGHVS; CDR2 reads FNYEAQ. This CDR3 contains 13 residues. These data originate in a study of identical twins. TCRdb reanalysed the 5' RACE reads using MiXCR and keeps one entry per CDR3 protein. The sample includes 600,000 to 700,000 distinct CDR3 sequences, about 20% of them seen just once. The same sample was also used in a study of T cells expressing NK-cell markers. That source notes: Sequenced donors, eight in total, included seven who were HCMV-seropositive and one who was seronegative.

Sequenced: PBMCs. V usage is TRBV7-6 and J usage is TRBJ1-2, with 10 bases aligning to TRBD1. This TCR derives from a young woman in good health. This CDR3 is CASSVGQGDGYTF. The CDR3 DNA is TGTGCCAGCAGCGTCGGACAGGGGGATGGCTACACCTTC.